Ten or more counts support the clone carrying this T cell receptor (beta chain). Its antigen remains unknown. These data are taken from a study of T cells in Graves' hyperthyroidism and ophthalmopathy. The V and J ends lost 0 bases and 6 bases, in that order; junction bases with no gene match: 7. This CDR3 is 15 amino acids long. CDR1 and CDR2 (germline): MNHEY, SVGAGI. General study findings and limits: Using 13 V-J features, a model discriminated ophthalmopathy from stable hyperthyroidism. Most clonotypes that expanded in the thyroid above 0.001 also showed up in blood.

TCR beta CDR3 region amplification was performed from RNA transcripts. TCR CDR3 underwent first-round RT-PCR with the HTBI primer set. TCRdb reprocessed the multiplex PCR reads via MiXCR and lists one record per CDR3 protein. This table has about 250,000 distinct CDR3 sequences, around 26% appearing once. Clinical symptoms, serum thyroxine, TRAb, thyroid ultrasound and orbital computed tomography informed diagnoses. PBMCs stemmed from about 9.7 ml fresh peripheral blood. Sequencing was performed on blood. The chain uses TRBV6-5 and TRBJ2-7, with 8 bases matching TRBD1. The source is a woman in her forties with Graves' ophthalmopathy. The CDR3 region has the DNA TGTGCCAGCAGTTACTCTCCGGGACAGGTTTTCGAGCAGTACTTC. Its protein is CASSYSPGQVFEQYF.